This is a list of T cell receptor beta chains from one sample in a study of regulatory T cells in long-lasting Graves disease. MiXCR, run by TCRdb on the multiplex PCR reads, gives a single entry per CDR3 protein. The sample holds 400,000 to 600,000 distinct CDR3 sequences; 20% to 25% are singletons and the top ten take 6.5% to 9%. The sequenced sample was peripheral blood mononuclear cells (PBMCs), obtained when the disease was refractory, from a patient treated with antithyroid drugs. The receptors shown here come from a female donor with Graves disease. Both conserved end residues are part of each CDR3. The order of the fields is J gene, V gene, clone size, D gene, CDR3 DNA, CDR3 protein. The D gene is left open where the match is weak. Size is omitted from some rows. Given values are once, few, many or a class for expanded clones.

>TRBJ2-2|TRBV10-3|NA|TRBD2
TGTGCCATCAGTGGGGCCATCAGAGGACTAGCGGGGAACACCGGGGAGCTGTTTTTT
CAISGAIRGLAGNTGELFF
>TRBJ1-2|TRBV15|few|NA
TGTGCCACCAGCAGGGAACTTCGGACCGGCTATGGCTACACCTTC
CATSRELRTGYGYTF
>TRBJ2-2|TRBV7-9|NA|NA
TGTGCCAGCAGGAACCCAGGAAACACCGGGGAGCTGTTTTTT
CASRNPGNTGELFF
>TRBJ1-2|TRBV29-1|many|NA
TGCAGCGGGAGGCCAACAGATAACTATGGCTACACCTTC
CSGRPTDNYGYTF
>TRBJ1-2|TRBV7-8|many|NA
TGTGCCAGCAGCCCTCAGGGGATACGCTACACCTTC
CASSPQGIRYTF
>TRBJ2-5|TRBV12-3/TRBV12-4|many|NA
TGTGCCAGCAGGCAACGGACAGCCCTGAGGGAGACCCAGTACTTC
CASRQRTALRETQYF
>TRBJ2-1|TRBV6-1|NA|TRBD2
TGTGCCAGCAGACATGACAGGCCCCAAGGACTAGCGGGAGGGCTGAGGGTAAATGAGCAGTTCTTC
CASRHDRPQGLAGGLRVNEQFF
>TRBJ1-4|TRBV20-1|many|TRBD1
TGCAGTTCAATAGGGGGGGGACAGGGACGTGCAACTAATGAAAAACTGTTTTTT
CSSIGGGQGRATNEKLFF
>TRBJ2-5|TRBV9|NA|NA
TGTGCCAGCAGCGTAGGGAGTGCAGAGACCCAGTACTTC
CASSVGSAETQYF
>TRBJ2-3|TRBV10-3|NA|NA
TGTGCCATCAGTGATCTTAGAGGAGGGGGCACAGATACGCAGTATTTT
CAISDLRGGGTDTQYF
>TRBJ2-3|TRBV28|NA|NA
TGTGCCAGCAGAAGACTAGGGAGCACAGATACGCAGTATTTT
CASRRLGSTDTQYF
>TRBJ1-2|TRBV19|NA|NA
TGTGCCAGTAGTTCAGGGATATTCTATGGCTACACCTTC
CASSSGIFYGYTF
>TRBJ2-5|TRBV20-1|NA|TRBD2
TGCAGTGTACGGCTAGCGGGACCCCAAGAGACCCAGTACTTC
CSVRLAGPQETQYF
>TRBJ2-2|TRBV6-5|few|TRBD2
TGTGCCAGCAGTTACTCTCATCTAGCGGGGGGGCCGGACACCGGGGAGCTGTTTTTT
CASSYSHLAGGPDTGELFF
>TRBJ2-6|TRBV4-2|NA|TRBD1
TGTGCCAGCAGCCAAGATTCACAGGGGGCATCTGGGGCCAACGTCCTGACTTTC
CASSQDSQGASGANVLTF
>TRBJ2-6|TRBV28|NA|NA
TGTGCCAGCAGTTCCCCGGGGCGCTCTGGGGCCAACGTCCTGACTTTC
CASSSPGRSGANVLTF